Only a few counts were recorded for the clone carrying this T cell receptor beta chain. This CDR3 comprises 14 residues. V lost 3 bases, J lost 6 bases, and 3 bases stayed unmatched. Germline CDR1 is LGHDT and CDR2 is YNNKEL (reference sequence). In TCRdb, the RT-PCR reads were re-called with MiXCR into one record per CDR3 protein. The data contain 550,000 to 750,000 distinct CDR3 sequences, approximately 15% of them seen just once; the ten biggest clones take up about 3.6%. Sequencing used memory CD4+ T cells from blood. V usage is TRBV3-1 and J usage is TRBJ2-1, with 9 nucleotides matching TRBD1. This TCR derives from a female donor in good health, serving as a healthy control. The CDR3 region is CASSHTGGGNEQFF. CDR3 DNA sequence: TGTGCCAGCAGCCATACAGGGGGCGGCAATGAGCAGTTCTTC.